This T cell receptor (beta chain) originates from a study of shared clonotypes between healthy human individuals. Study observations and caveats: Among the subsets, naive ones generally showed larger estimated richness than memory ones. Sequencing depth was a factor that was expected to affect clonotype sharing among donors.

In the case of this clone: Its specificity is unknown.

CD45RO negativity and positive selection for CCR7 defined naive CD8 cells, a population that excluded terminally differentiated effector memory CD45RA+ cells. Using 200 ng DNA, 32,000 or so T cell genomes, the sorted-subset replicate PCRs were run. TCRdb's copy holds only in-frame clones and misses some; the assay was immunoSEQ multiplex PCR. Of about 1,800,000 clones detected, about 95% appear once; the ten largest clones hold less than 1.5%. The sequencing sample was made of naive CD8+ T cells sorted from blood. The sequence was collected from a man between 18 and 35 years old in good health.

CDR3 region: CASSYSNGVTDTQYF. As DNA, the CDR3 is TGTGCCAGCAGTTACTCGAATGGGGTCACAGATACGCAGTATTTT. The V gene is TRBV6-5, the J gene TRBJ2-3; the D is unclear. With 0 bases removed from V and 2 bases from J, the gap between germline ends came to 9 bases. Germline-derived CDR1 and CDR2 are MNHEY and SVGAGI. The CDR3 covers 15 residues.